One and the same sample provided the 30 T cell receptor beta chains below, sequenced in a study of regulatory T cells in long-lasting Graves disease. Libraries of TCR beta came from iRepertoire HTBI primers plus Arm-PCR of CDR3 regions. TCRdb re-called the multiplex PCR reads through MiXCR, storing one row per CDR3 protein. The table lists approximately 540,000 distinct CDR3 sequences, 12% of them singletons. The time point is: newly diagnosed GD, antithyroid drugs for less than 3 months. TCR sequences were obtained from RNA taken from PBMCs. The same sample was also studied in work on T cells in Graves' hyperthyroidism and ophthalmopathy.

Sequencing was performed on peripheral blood mononuclear cells (PBMCs), taken at new diagnosis, from a patient treated with antithyroid drugs. Every receptor here comes from a woman in her 30s with Graves disease.

This clonotype showed up many times. The chain has TRBV7-8 and TRBJ2-3, with D tentatively TRBD1 (6 bases). V was pared by 10 bases and J by 0 bases, with 17 bases between. Germline V gene lookup returns CDR1 SGHVS and CDR2 FQNEAQ. The CDR3 is 15 amino acids. For the CDR3, the DNA is TGTGCCATCAGACGACAGGCCTCTAGCACAGATACGCAGTATTTT. Amino acid sequence: CAIRRQASSTDTQYF. The whole variable domain, filled in from reference TRBV7-8 and TRBJ2-3, reads GAGVSQSPRYKVAKRGQDVALRCDPISGHVSLFWYQQALGQGPEFLTYFQNEAQLDKSGLPSDRFFAERPEGSVSTLKIQRTQQEDSAVYLCAIRRQASSTDTQYFGPGTRLTVL.

This clonotype was counted many times. Written as DNA, the CDR3 is TGTGCCAGCAGTGGGGGGACTAGCGGGTATTACAATGAGCAGTTCTTC. Residues: CASSGGTSGYYNEQFF. The chain links TRBV28 to TRBJ2-1, with 12 bases identical to TRBD2. The CDR3 runs 16 residues. After removal of 5 bases from V and 4 bases from J, the junction contained 6 bases not matched to a gene. In germline, CDR1 is MDHEN, CDR2 SYDVKM.

The chain has TRBV13 and TRBJ2-6, with D unclear. V was clipped by 6 bases and J by 0 bases, with 12 bases between them. The CDR3 spans 16 residues. Germline V lookup: CDR1 PRHDT, CDR2 FYEKMQ (reference sequence). CDR3 DNA: TGTGCCAGCAGTTCGGGTCCGCCCTCTGGGGCCAACGTCCTGACTTTC. It is translated as CASSSGPPSGANVLTF.

This clonotype came up many times. This sequence joins TRBV2 and TRBJ1-1; D remains ambiguous. CDR1 and CDR2 (germline): SNHLY, FYNNEI. There are 15 residues in the CDR3. The ends were cut back, 2 bases at V and 0 bases at J, with 10 bases in the middle. The CDR3 DNA follows: TGTGCCAGCAGTGAACTCGGGGTGATGAACACTGAAGCTTTCTTT. It translates to CASSELGVMNTEAFF.

The sample holds many counts of this clonotype. The CDR3 nucleotides read TGTGCCACCCAGGACAGTGGGAAAGAGACCCAGTACTTC. Translation gives CATQDSGKETQYF. The chain is built from TRBV24-1 and TRBJ2-5, with a weak D call TRBD1 (6 bases). CDR3 size: 13 residues. V was shortened by 9 bases and J by 3 bases, with 13 bases between the two germline ends. Germline-derived CDR1 and CDR2 are KGHDR and SFDVKD.

This clonotype was counted at least ten times. This chain joins TRBV24-1 and TRBJ2-2; 8 positions match TRBD2. CDR3 length: 18 amino acids. Germline CDR1 KGHDR, CDR2 SFDVKD. After removal of 1 base from V and 3 bases from J, the junction contained 9 bases not matched to a gene. CDR3 coding DNA: TGTGCCACCAGTGATTTCGGGACTAGTTTGCCGGACACCGGGGAGCTGTTTTTT. This encodes CATSDFGTSLPDTGELFF.

This clonotype has more than one count but fewer than ten. The rearrangement uses TRBV10-2 and TRBJ2-7, with D perhaps matching TRBD1 (5 bases). The V gene's germline CDR1 is WSHSY and CDR2 SAAADI. The CDR3 length is 14 residues. The chain's CDR3 is CTNTPKGKRHEQYF. For the CDR3, the DNA is TGCACCAACACCCCTAAGGGGAAGAGGCACGAGCAGTACTTC.

This clonotype was recorded a few times. The rearrangement links TRBV2 to TRBJ2-1; D tentatively fits TRBD1 or TRBD2 (5 bases each). In germline, CDR1 is SNHLY, CDR2 FYNNEI. This CDR3 is built from 15 residues. V gave up 7 bases and J gave up 7 bases, with 20 bases separating them. CDR3 nucleotide sequence: TGTGCCAGCAATAGACAGACTTGGGACGGGAATGAGCAGTTCTTC. Translation: CASNRQTWDGNEQFF.

This clonotype was seen more than once but under ten times. The chain recombines TRBV3-1 with TRBJ2-7; possibly TRBD1 for D (5 bases). This CDR3 contains 14 residues. V was clipped by 2 bases and J by 6 bases, with 14 bases between them. From germline, CDR1 is LGHDT and CDR2 YNNKEL (reference sequence). CDR3 coding DNA: TGTGCCAGCAGCCAACCCGGGTTCCAGGGCGAGCAGTACTTC. This translates into CASSQPGFQGEQYF.

A few counts support this clonotype. CDR3 sequence: CASSVGAGYNSPLHF. Written as DNA, the CDR3 is TGTGCCAGCAGCGTAGGGGCGGGATATAATTCACCCCTCCACTTT. The rearrangement uses TRBV9 and TRBJ1-6; no definite D call. The CDR3 runs 15 residues. Trimming cost V 0 bases and J 4 bases, with 8 bases left between them. Germline CDR1 reads SGDLS; CDR2 reads YYNGEE.

The sample holds many counts of this clonotype. The rearrangement uses TRBV3-1 and TRBJ1-5; the match to TRBD1 covers 7 bases. This CDR3 is built from 17 residues. Trimming cost V 5 bases and J 2 bases; bases outside gene matches: 12. CDR1 is LGHDT and CDR2 is YNNKEL in the germline V gene (reference sequence). The CDR3 loop reads CASSFGTALRGNQPQHF. The CDR3 coding sequence is TGTGCCAGCAGCTTTGGGACAGCCCTTAGGGGCAATCAGCCCCAGCATTTT.

This clonotype was detected many times. V usage is TRBV28 and J usage is TRBJ2-7, with TRBD1 matching over 8 bases. V lost 5 bases and J lost 4; bases outside the gene matches: 10. Looked up from germline, CDR1 is MDHEN and CDR2 is SYDVKM. The CDR3 sequence is 15 residues long. The CDR3 is CASSNPGGVGYEQYF. The CDR3 nucleotides are TGTGCCAGCAGTAACCCAGGGGGCGTCGGGTACGAGCAGTACTTC.

This clonotype was seen a handful of times. V is TRBV19 and J is TRBJ2-3; 8 bases line up with TRBD2. The CDR3 has 15 amino acids. V gave up 2 bases and J gave up 1 base; unmatched junction bases: 2. The germline V gene has CDR1 LNHDA and CDR2 SQIVND (reference sequence). Here the CDR3 reads CASSITGRGTDTQYF. The CDR3 nucleotides read TGTGCCAGTAGTATAACCGGGAGGGGCACAGATACGCAGTATTTT.

There are many counts of this clonotype. The chain is built from TRBV3-1 and TRBJ2-4; D gene uncertain. Germline V lookup: CDR1 LGHDT, CDR2 YNNKEL (reference sequence). This CDR3 contains 13 residues. The V end lost 5 bases, the J end lost 9 bases, and 14 bases lay between the germline ends. CDR3 coding DNA: TGTGCCAGCAGCGCGGCCCACGGTGGCATTCAGTACTTC. This sequence encodes CASSAAHGGIQYF.

This clonotype has ten or more counts. The chain recombines TRBV6-2 or TRBV6-3 with TRBJ2-3; TRBD1 or TRBD2 may be the D gene (6 bases each). Germline V lookup: CDR1 MNHEY, CDR2 SVGEGT. The V and J ends lost 7 bases and 2 bases respectively, with 19 bases between them. The CDR3 totals 16 residues. The CDR3 region has the DNA TGTGCCAGCACCCCGGGGGCCTTTTTTAACACAGATACGCAGTATTTT. Its translation: CASTPGAFFNTDTQYF.

This clonotype has a count of ten or more. This chain joins TRBV10-3 and TRBJ2-5; 14 bases line up with TRBD2. This CDR3 has 18 residues. V lost 0 bases to trimming and J lost 5 bases; unmatched junction nucleotides: 8. Germline lookup yields CDR1 ENHRY and CDR2 SYGVKD. In DNA form, the CDR3 reads TGTGCCATCAGTGAGTCTGGGACTAGCGGGGGCCTCAGGGAGACCCAGTACTTC. Residues: CAISESGTSGGLRETQYF.

This clonotype came up many times. The chain carries TRBV7-8 and TRBJ2-7; possible D gene TRBD2, 5 bases. V gave up 5 bases and J gave up 3 bases, with 17 bases separating them. Germline V gene sequence: CDR1 SGHVS, CDR2 FQNEAQ. CDR3 size: 15 residues. The CDR3 spells CASSLAEDPIYEQYF. In DNA form, the CDR3 reads TGTGCCAGCAGCCTGGCGGAGGACCCGATCTACGAGCAGTACTTC.

This clonotype appeared many times. The chain employs TRBV5-5 and TRBJ1-2; 9 bases are a match to TRBD1. After removal of 4 bases from V and 7 bases from J, the junction contained 14 bases not matched to a gene. Germline CDR1 SGHKS, CDR2 YYEKEE (reference sequence). The CDR3 contains 16 residues. The CDR3 region is CASSTGGLRPPGGYTF. The CDR3 DNA reads as TGTGCCAGCAGCACAGGGGGCTTGCGACCACCCGGTGGCTACACCTTC.

This clonotype was observed at least ten times. The rearrangement links TRBV12-3 or TRBV12-4 to TRBJ1-5; a possible D gene is TRBD1 (5 bases). The length of the CDR3 is 13 residues. V shed 7 bases and J shed 11 bases, with 18 bases lying between them. The CDR3 here is CASTGQSGSAQHF. The DNA for the CDR3 is TGTGCCAGCACCGGACAATCAGGGTCAGCCCAGCATTTT.

Concerning this clonotype: This is likely a read error, given that the CDR3 carries no conserved phenylalanine or tryptophan at its end. The chain combines TRBV7-3 with TRBJ2-3; 7 bases fit TRBD2. Germline CDR1 and CDR2: SGHTA and FQGTGA. V trimming: 5 bases; J trimming: 3 bases; junction bases outside the gene matches: 8. CDR3 length equals 15 residues. This chain's CDR3 is CASSLSGLDTDTQYI. DNA for the CDR3: TGTGCCAGCAGCCTTAGCGGACTAGATACAGATACGCAGTATATT.

This clonotype was counted at least ten times. This chain uses TRBV3-1 with TRBJ2-5; D is unclear. Trimming pared 0 bases from V and 0 bases from J, leaving 11 bases between. The CDR3 consists of 16 residues. Germline assignment: CDR1 LGHDT and CDR2 YNNKEL (reference sequence). The CDR3 sequence: CASSQDFWGYQETQYF. For the CDR3, the DNA is TGTGCCAGCAGCCAAGATTTCTGGGGATACCAAGAGACCCAGTACTTC.

This clonotype was counted ten times or more. V usage is TRBV28 and J usage is TRBJ1-2; D possibly corresponds to TRBD1 (5 bases). Germline V lookup: CDR1 MDHEN, CDR2 SYDVKM. V was shortened by 3 bases and J by 8 bases, with 13 bases between the two germline ends. The CDR3 totals 13 residues. This chain's CDR3 is CASSLYGARGYTF. The CDR3 DNA follows: TGTGCCAGCAGTTTGTACGGGGCGAGAGGCTACACCTTC.

This clonotype was picked up many times. The chain has TRBV5-4 and TRBJ2-3; D may be TRBD2 (6 bases). Germline V gene data show CDR1 as SGHNT and CDR2 as YYREEE (reference sequence). The CDR3 is made up of 13 amino acids. Trimming left V 5 bases short and J 2 bases short, with 9 bases between. CDR3 protein: CASRLAYTDTQYF. CDR3 sequence (DNA): TGTGCCAGCAGGCTAGCGTACACAGATACGCAGTATTTT.

V usage is TRBV3-1 and J usage is TRBJ2-1, with TRBD2 matching 8 bases. Germline V gives CDR1 LGHDT, CDR2 YNNKEL (reference sequence). The CDR3 spans 16 residues. Unmatched junction bases numbered 3, after V lost 2 bases and J lost 0 bases. The CDR3 DNA reads TGTGCCAGCAGCCAAATAACTAGCGGCTCCTACAATGAGCAGTTCTTC. It yields the protein CASSQITSGSYNEQFF.

In its sample, this clonotype was seen many times. The chain couples TRBV6-2 or TRBV6-3 to TRBJ2-1; D gene uncertain. V was cut by 4 bases and J by 11 bases, with 12 bases left in between. The length of the CDR3 is 12 residues. Germline V gene lookup returns CDR1 MNHEY and CDR2 SVGEGT. This chain's CDR3 is CASSFPGNKQFF. The CDR3 nucleotides are TGTGCCAGCAGTTTTCCAGGAAACAAGCAGTTCTTC.

This sequence joins TRBV19 and TRBJ2-3; 8 nucleotides agree with TRBD1. The CDR3 totals 15 residues. Germline V gene data show CDR1 as LNHDA and CDR2 as SQIVND (reference sequence). V was pared by 5 bases and J by 6 bases, with 10 bases of the junction left unmatched. The CDR3 DNA reads as TGTGCCAGTAGTCACGGACAGGGTGAGCTCGATACGCAGTATTTT. Its protein is CASSHGQGELDTQYF.

This clonotype was counted at least ten times. The rearrangement uses TRBV10-3 and TRBJ2-7, with D possibly being TRBD1 (5 bases). The V gene's germline CDR1 is ENHRY and CDR2 SYGVKD. This CDR3 has 14 residues. V shed 8 bases and J shed 7 bases, with 21 bases lying between them. The CDR3 region is CAISRQGQGREQYF. Here the CDR3 DNA reads TGTGCCATCTCCCGACAAGGACAAGGGCGGGAGCAGTACTTC.

This clonotype has only a few counts. The chain recombines TRBV6-1 with TRBJ1-2; no clear D gene. The CDR3 has 13 amino acids. Germline CDR1 reads MNHNS; CDR2 reads SASEGT. Trimming left V 5 bases short and J 8 bases short, with 15 bases between. The CDR3 bases are TGTGCCAGCAGTCCTCTTTCAGGAGCCGGCTACACCTTC. This encodes CASSPLSGAGYTF.

The gene calls are TRBV4-1 and TRBJ1-4; D not certain. The germline V gene encodes CDR1 MGHRA and CDR2 YSYEKL. V dropped 6 bases and J dropped 1 base, with 9 bases sitting between them. The CDR3 runs to 14 residues. CDR3: CASRKRGTNEKLFF. Written as DNA, the CDR3 is TGCGCCAGCAGAAAACGGGGAACTAATGAAAAACTGTTTTTT.

This clonotype came up many times. The rearrangement joins TRBV7-2 to TRBJ2-2; D could derive from TRBD1 or TRBD2 (5 bases each). This CDR3 comprises 15 residues. The ends were cut back, 4 bases at V and 6 bases at J, with 15 bases in the middle. Germline loops: CDR1 SGHTA, CDR2 FQGNSA. The CDR3 nucleotides are TGTGCCAGCAGCTCCCAGAGGGCAGGGTCCGGGGAGCTGTTTTTT. This codes for CASSSQRAGSGELFF.